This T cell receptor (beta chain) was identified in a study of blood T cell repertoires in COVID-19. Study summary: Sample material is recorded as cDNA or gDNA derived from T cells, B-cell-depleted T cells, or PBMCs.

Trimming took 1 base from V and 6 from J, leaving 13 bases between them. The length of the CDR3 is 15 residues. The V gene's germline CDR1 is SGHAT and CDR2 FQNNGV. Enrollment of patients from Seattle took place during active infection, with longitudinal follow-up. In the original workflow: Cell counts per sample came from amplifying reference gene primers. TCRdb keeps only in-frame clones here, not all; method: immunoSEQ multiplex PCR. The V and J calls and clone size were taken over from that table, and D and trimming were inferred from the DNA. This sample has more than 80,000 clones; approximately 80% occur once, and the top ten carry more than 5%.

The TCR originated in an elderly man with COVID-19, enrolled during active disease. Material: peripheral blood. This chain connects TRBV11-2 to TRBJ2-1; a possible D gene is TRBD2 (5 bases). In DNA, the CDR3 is TGTGCCAGCAGCTTAGTCGGCGGGTCGGGCAATGAGCAGTTCTTC. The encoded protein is CASSLVGGSGNEQFF.